The present T cell receptor (beta chain) was sequenced within a study of beta chain features in type 1 diabetes. V was pared by 1 base and J by 6 bases, with 19 bases between. This CDR3 has 16 amino acids. Germline CDR1 is SGHTA and CDR2 is FQGNSA. Reverse transcription of all isolated RNA meant that expressed TCRB transcripts were sequenced. The assay was immunoSEQ multiplex PCR, and TCRdb's table has in-frame clones only and misses some. The data contain almost 350,000 clones, 7.5% to 9% of them seen just once; the ten biggest clones take up approximately 0.44%. This receptor was obtained from a woman in her late teens or twenties in good health. Sequencing was done on a sample of central memory CD4+ T cells from blood. The V gene is TRBV7-2, the J gene TRBJ2-7; tentative D call: TRBD2 (6 bases). The DNA of the CDR3 is TGTGCCAGCAGCTTAGAGTCTAGTCAGGGAGGACTCGAGCAGTACTTC. Its translation: CASSLESSQGGLEQYF.